Below are 10 T cell receptor beta chains sequenced from a single sample in a study of identical twins. TCRdb redid the calling of the 5' RACE reads with MiXCR, one entry per CDR3 protein. Of about 920,000 distinct CDR3 sequences detected, about 12% appear once; the ten largest clones hold about 1.5%. These same records also appear under a second study, on yellow fever vaccine responses in identical twins.

The sample consisted of PBMCs. The receptor source for this set is a young woman in good health.

The chain is built from TRBV7-9 and TRBJ1-2; TRBD1 matches 7 bases. V lost 3 bases and J lost 14; bases outside the gene matches: 15. The length of the CDR3 is 14 residues. Germline loops: CDR1 SEHNR, CDR2 FQNEAQ (reference sequence). The CDR3, as DNA: TGTGCCAGCAGCTTCGAGCAGGACAGGTACTTGAAAACCTTC. It yields the protein CASSFEQDRYLKTF.

This clonotype showed up just a few times. V gene TRBV28 combines with J gene TRBJ2-7, with D uncertain. The CDR3 sequence is 15 residues long. Trimming took off 1 base at V and 6 bases at J, with 16 bases between the two ends. The germline CDR1 and CDR2 sequences are MDHEN and SYDVKM. Here the CDR3 reads CASSLSQAWVSEQYF. As DNA, the CDR3 is TGTGCCAGCAGTTTATCCCAGGCCTGGGTCTCCGAGCAGTACTTC.

This clonotype was picked up many times. The V call is TRBV4-1, the J call TRBJ2-1; 11 bases map to TRBD2. From germline, CDR1 is MGHRA and CDR2 YSYEKL. Losses at the gene ends were 4 bases for V and 7 bases for J; bases not matched to a gene: 9. The CDR3 loop spans 16 amino acids. CDR3: CASSLSGLAGGNEQFF. The CDR3 region has the DNA TGCGCCAGCAGCCTGTCGGGGCTAGCGGGGGGAAATGAGCAGTTCTTC.

This sequence joins TRBV6-2 or TRBV6-3 and TRBJ2-1, with D perhaps matching TRBD2 (5 bases). The V gene's germline CDR1 is MNHEY and CDR2 SVGEGT. The CDR3 consists of 16 residues. The V and J ends lost 7 bases and 7 bases respectively, with 23 bases between them. In DNA form, the CDR3 reads TGTGCCAGCAACGTCAGGTTTAGAGGGTCGAGTAATGAGCAGTTCTTC. This encodes CASNVRFRGSSNEQFF.

The J gene is TRBJ1-2, the V gene TRBV18, with D perhaps matching TRBD1 (6 bases). Germline CDR1 reads KGHSH; CDR2 reads LQKENI. CDR3 length: 14 amino acids. The germline V and J ends were trimmed by 3 bases and 8 bases, with 16 bases remaining between them. CDR3 nucleotides: TGTGCCAGCTCACCGGAGGGGGATCAACGGGGCTACACCTTC. Its translation: CASSPEGDQRGYTF.

The sample holds many counts of this clonotype. The gene calls are TRBV7-2 and TRBJ2-7, with D uncertain. The germline CDR1 and CDR2 sequences are SGHTA and FQGNSA. Trimming took off 0 bases at V and 1 base at J, with 10 bases between the two ends. The CDR3 spans 15 residues. The CDR3 DNA is TGTGCCAGCAGCTTAGCGGCAAGGATTTCCTACGAGCAGTACTTC. The encoded protein is CASSLAARISYEQYF.

This clonotype was picked up many times. The rearrangement joins TRBV9 to TRBJ1-1, with TRBD1 as a possible D gene (5 bases). This CDR3 spans 13 amino acids. The V and J ends lost 0 bases and 8 bases respectively, with 11 bases between them. Germline CDR1 and CDR2: SGDLS and YYNGEE. The CDR3 is CASSVGSTEEAFF. The CDR3 DNA is TGTGCCAGCAGCGTAGGCTCGACAGAAGAAGCTTTCTTT. Full variable domain (rest looked up from reference TRBV9 and TRBJ1-1): DSGVTQTPKHLITATGQRVTLRCSPRSGDLSVYWYQQSLDQGLQFLIQYYNGEERAKGNILERFSAQQFPDLHSELNLSSLELGDSALYFCASSVGSTEEAFFGQGTRLTVV.

In this sample, this clonotype turned up many times. The genes are TRBV11-2 and TRBJ2-2, with TRBD2 matching over 9 bases. Germline V gene lookup returns CDR1 SGHAT and CDR2 FQNNGV. The CDR3 is made up of 18 amino acids. V shed 4 bases, J shed 0 bases, and the junction held 9 bases outside the gene matches. The CDR3 DNA reads TGTGCCAGCAGCTACTTGACTAGCGGATATGCGAACACCGGGGAGCTGTTTTTT. Protein: CASSYLTSGYANTGELFF.

This clonotype has a handful of counts. This rearrangement joins TRBV7-9 to TRBJ1-4, with 8 nucleotides matching TRBD1. The CDR3 sequence is 17 residues long. V lost 3 bases, J lost 2 bases, and 8 bases stayed unmatched. The V gene's germline CDR1 is SEHNR and CDR2 FQNEAQ (reference sequence). CDR3 amino acids: CASSFNTRGPTNEKLFF. CDR3 DNA: TGTGCCAGCAGCTTCAATACCAGGGGGCCGACTAATGAAAAACTGTTTTTT.

The chain combines TRBV29-1 with TRBJ2-7; D is unclear. Trimming took off 0 bases at V and 2 bases at J, with 8 bases between the two ends. The CDR3 sequence is 13 residues long. The germline V gene encodes CDR1 SQVTM and CDR2 ANQGSEA. CDR3 amino acids: CSVEDEHPYEQYF. Here the CDR3 DNA reads TGCAGCGTTGAAGATGAACACCCCTACGAGCAGTACTTC.